This T cell receptor beta chain was observed in a study of blood T cell repertoires in COVID-19. At the level of the study: T cells, B-cell-depleted T cells, or PBMCs supplied cDNA or gDNA.

The V and J ends lost 3 bases and 5 bases, in that order; junction bases with no gene match: 6. Germline-derived CDR1 and CDR2 are LNHDA and SQIVND (reference sequence). The CDR3 totals 15 residues. Profiled with immunoSEQ multiplex PCR; TCRdb holds only in-frame clones, not every one. The table lists roughly 57,000 clones, more than 90% of them singletons, with over 3% in the top ten. This clonotype was obtained from a human donor in a cohort sampled during active COVID-19. The sample consisted of peripheral blood. The V gene is TRBV19, the J gene TRBJ2-5; 10 bases match TRBD1. The CDR3 is CASSIGTGDWETQYF. CDR3 nucleotide sequence: TGTGCCAGTAGTATTGGGACAGGGGATTGGGAGACCCAGTACTTC.